The 23 T cell receptor beta chains given below trace back to one sample, sequenced in a study of technical replicates of blood from a handful of donors. Sequenced by immunoSEQ multiplex PCR; TCRdb stores in-frame clones only, minus some. The profile shows roughly 90,000 clones, less than 96% of them singletons. The sample comprised T cells isolated from PBMCs. The receptors were gathered from a human donor in good health.

The chain couples TRBV27 to TRBJ2-1, with D uncertain. Trimming cost V 7 bases and J 3 bases, with 10 bases left between them. The CDR3 is 13 amino acids. Germline V CDR1 and CDR2: MNHEY, SMNVEV (reference sequence). CDR3 coding DNA: TGTGCCAGCACCTCTCCCCTCTACAATGAGCAGTTCTTC. Encoded protein: CASTSPLYNEQFF.

The chain couples TRBV10-3 to TRBJ2-1; D is uncertain. V was shortened by 5 bases and J by 7 bases, with 9 bases between the two germline ends. The CDR3 contains 12 residues. From germline, CDR1 is ENHRY and CDR2 SYGVKD. The CDR3 DNA follows: TGTGCCATCAGTTCACTCGGTAATGAGCAGTTCTTC. Its translation: CAISSLGNEQFF.

The gene calls are TRBV4-3 and TRBJ2-7, with TRBD2 matching 10 bases. Trimming took 1 base from V and 3 from J; bases not matched to a gene: 15. The length of the CDR3 is 19 residues. Germline V CDR1 and CDR2: LGHNA, YSLEER. The CDR3 loop is CASSQGVARTSGYIYEQYF. The CDR3 nucleotides read TGCGCCAGCAGCCAAGGTGTTGCGAGGACTAGCGGCTACATCTACGAGCAGTACTTC.

J is TRBJ1-3 and V is TRBV10-3; D is uncertain. CDR3 length equals 14 residues. The germline V and J ends were trimmed by 4 bases and 4 bases, with 11 bases remaining between them. Germline V CDR1 and CDR2: ENHRY, SYGVKD. The chain's CDR3 is CAISGSGGGNTIYF. Written as DNA, the CDR3 is TGTGCCATCAGTGGATCGGGAGGCGGAAACACCATATATTTT.

The V and J genes are TRBV5-1 and TRBJ2-5; D gene ambiguous. V dropped 1 base and J dropped 2 bases, with 12 bases sitting between them. CDR1 SGHRS and CDR2 YFSETQ come from the germline V gene. This CDR3 region has 15 residues. As DNA, the CDR3 is TGCGCCAGCAGCTTGTTTCTCCGGTTTCAAGAGACCCAGTACTTC. Residues: CASSLFLRFQETQYF.

CDR3 DNA: TGTGCCATCAGTGAGTCGATCGGGTTAGAAGAAAAACTGTTTTTT. Protein: CAISESIGLEEKLFF. V is TRBV10-3 and J is TRBJ1-4; D gene ambiguous. Germline V gives CDR1 ENHRY, CDR2 SYGVKD. V was pared by 0 bases and J by 8 bases, with 13 bases between. The CDR3 contains 15 residues.

The chain couples TRBV2 to TRBJ2-1; perhaps TRBD1 as D (8 bases). This CDR3 contains 13 residues. Looked up from germline, CDR1 is SNHLY and CDR2 is FYNNEI. V was shortened by 11 bases and J by 7 bases, with 18 bases between the two germline ends. CDR3 DNA: TGTGCCCTCCGAAAACAGGGGGGGAATGAGCAGTTCTTC. It yields the protein CALRKQGGNEQFF. Drawing the rest from reference TRBV2 and TRBJ2-1, the complete variable domain is EPEVTQTPSHQVTQMGQEVILRCVPISNHLYFYWYRQILGQKVEFLVSFYNNEISEKSEIFDDQFSVERPDGSNFTLKIRSTKLEDSAMYFCALRKQGGNEQFFGPGTRLTVL.

The genes are TRBV4-3 and TRBJ2-6, with TRBD2 matching 11 bases. CDR3 length: 16 residues. The ends lost 4 bases at V and 4 bases at J; junction bases unmatched: 3. Germline CDR1 and CDR2: LGHNA and YSLEER. In DNA, the CDR3 is TGCGCCAGCAGCCTAGCGGGAGGGCCCGGGGCCAACGTCCTGACTTTC. Amino acid sequence: CASSLAGGPGANVLTF.

V usage is TRBV28 and J usage is TRBJ1-1; TRBD1 might be the D (6 bases). V shed 5 bases and J shed 8 bases, with 15 bases lying between them. Per the germline V gene, CDR1 is MDHEN and CDR2 is SYDVKM. The CDR3 contains 13 residues. The CDR3 reads CASSGNREIEAFF. The CDR3 coding sequence is TGTGCCAGCAGTGGCAACAGGGAAATCGAAGCTTTCTTT.

This sequence joins TRBV4-1 and TRBJ2-3; perhaps TRBD1 as D (5 bases). Germline CDR1 reads MGHRA; CDR2 reads YSYEKL. V dropped 3 bases and J dropped 4 bases, with 11 bases sitting between them. CDR3 length: 14 amino acids. The CDR3 DNA sequence: TGCGCCAGCAGCCAGAATTTAGGGGCAGATACGCAGTATTTT. Translating it yields CASSQNLGADTQYF.

The CDR3 spells CASSLGTGSYEQYF. The CDR3 nucleotides read TGTGCCAGCAGTTTAGGGACTGGGTCCTACGAGCAGTACTTC. This chain links TRBV27 with TRBJ2-7; perhaps TRBD2 as D (6 bases). The CDR3 runs to 14 residues. Trimming removed 2 bases from V and 1 base from J, with 9 bases in between. The germline V gene has CDR1 MNHEY and CDR2 SMNVEV (reference sequence).

The rearrangement links TRBV6-5 to TRBJ2-7; 10 bases map to TRBD1. The CDR3 consists of 15 residues. V trimming: 8 bases; J trimming: 3 bases; junction bases outside the gene matches: 10. Germline lookup yields CDR1 MNHEY and CDR2 SVGAGI. Here the CDR3 DNA reads TGTGCCAGCGGGGGAGGGACAGGGGCCCGCTACGAGCAGTACTTC. As protein: CASGGGTGARYEQYF.

The genes are TRBV11-1 and TRBJ2-7; 14 bases agree with TRBD2. The germline V gene has CDR1 SGHAT and CDR2 FQDESV (reference sequence). V lost 5 bases to trimming and J lost 5 bases; unmatched junction nucleotides: 11. There are 17 residues in the CDR3. The CDR3 nucleotides are TGTGCCAGCAGCCGGACTAGCGGGAGGTACAGGGGCGACGAGCAGTACTTC. It encodes CASSRTSGRYRGDEQYF.

The chain carries TRBV19 and TRBJ2-3; D is possibly TRBD1 (5 bases). The CDR3 length is 13 residues. The V gene lost 7 bases and the J gene lost 5 bases, with 13 bases spanning the gap. CDR1 is LNHDA, CDR2 SQIVND, per germline (reference sequence). The CDR3 loop is CASITVGRDTQYF. As DNA, the CDR3 is TGTGCCAGTATTACAGTGGGGCGAGATACGCAGTATTTT.

This clone occurred once. V and J are TRBV7-2 and TRBJ2-7, with D perhaps TRBD1 (6 bases). V was cut by 5 bases and J by 2 bases, with 10 bases left in between. Germline V gene data show CDR1 as SGHTA and CDR2 as FQGNSA. The CDR3 runs to 13 residues. The CDR3, as DNA: TGTGCCAGCAGCAACAGGGTAGCCTACGAGCAGTACTTC. This gives the protein CASSNRVAYEQYF.

This rearrangement joins TRBV18 to TRBJ2-1; D perhaps matches TRBD2 (6 bases). Trimming removed 3 bases at V and 5 bases at J, with 11 bases between. Germline V CDR1 and CDR2: KGHSH, LQKENI. The CDR3 has 14 amino acids. The CDR3 bases are TGTGCCAGCTCACCGCGGAGGGGCGACAATGAGCAGTTCTTC. Its protein product is CASSPRRGDNEQFF.

V and J are TRBV29-1 and TRBJ1-1; D perhaps matches TRBD1 (5 bases). The CDR3 extends over 14 amino acids. Deletions cut 3 bases from V and 0 bases from J, with 11 bases between. Germline loops: CDR1 SQVTM, CDR2 ANQGSEA. Written as DNA, the CDR3 is TGCAGCGTTGACAGGGACTACTTGAACACTGAAGCTTTCTTT. Translation gives CSVDRDYLNTEAFF. Based on the CDR3 plus reference TRBV29-1 and TRBJ1-1, the full variable domain is SAVISQKPSRDICQRGTSLTIQCQVDSQVTMMFWYRQQPGQSLTLIATANQGSEATYESGFVIDKFPISRPNLTFSTLTVSNMSPEDSSIYLCSVDRDYLNTEAFFGQGTRLTVV.

This chain links TRBV7-9 with TRBJ1-4; D gene ambiguous. The CDR3 extends over 15 amino acids. V lost 4 bases and J lost 2, with 11 bases in between. Germline V lookup: CDR1 SEHNR, CDR2 FQNEAQ (reference sequence). CDR3 DNA sequence: TGTGCCAGCAGCTCGCCGGAGTCTACTAATGAAAAACTGTTTTTT. Encoded protein: CASSSPESTNEKLFF.

The V and J genes are TRBV7-3 and TRBJ2-3; D may be TRBD1 (5 bases). This CDR3 is 15 amino acids long. V lost 5 bases to trimming and J lost 0 bases, with 12 bases between them. CDR1 and CDR2 (germline): SGHTA, FQGTGA. CDR3 region: CASSPQGLSTDTQYF. As DNA, the CDR3 is TGTGCCAGCAGCCCGCAGGGCCTAAGCACAGATACGCAGTATTTT.

This rearrangement joins TRBV27 to TRBJ1-1, with TRBD1 matching over 8 bases. The CDR3 is 17 amino acids. CDR1 and CDR2 (germline): MNHEY, SMNVEV (reference sequence). The V and J ends lost 6 bases and 1 base, in that order; junction bases with no gene match: 13. The CDR3 DNA reads as TGTGCCAGCAGCTTGACACGGACAGGGTCAAGGAACACTGAAGCTTTCTTT. It yields the protein CASSLTRTGSRNTEAFF.

This chain connects TRBV7-3 to TRBJ2-3, with D possibly matching TRBD2 (5 bases). Deletions cut 1 base from V and 2 bases from J, with 16 bases between. CDR3 length: 17 residues. CDR1 and CDR2 (germline): SGHTA, FQGTGA. The CDR3 DNA follows: TGTGCCAGCAGCTTAAGGACCAGCGGCGACTACACAGATACGCAGTATTTT. Translated: CASSLRTSGDYTDTQYF.

The chain uses TRBV18 and TRBJ1-4; 10 bases map to TRBD1. Germline lookup yields CDR1 KGHSH and CDR2 LQKENI. Losses at the gene ends were 2 bases for V and 0 bases for J; bases not matched to a gene: 6. The CDR3 has 18 residues. The DNA for the CDR3 is TGTGCCAGCTCACCAACGGGACAGGGGATTGCAACTAATGAAAAACTGTTTTTT. It yields the protein CASSPTGQGIATNEKLFF.

The chain has TRBV6-5 and TRBJ2-7; TRBD2 is a possible D gene (5 bases). Trimming cost V 0 bases and J 5 bases, with 17 bases left between them. Germline CDR1 MNHEY, CDR2 SVGAGI. The CDR3 length is 16 residues. CDR3 sequence (DNA): TGTGCCAGCAGTTACTCGATCGGGGAGTTTTATAACGAGCAGTACTTC. This encodes CASSYSIGEFYNEQYF.